The entry below gives a single T cell receptor beta chain sequence along with its context. The antigen remains unidentified. The PCR made use of 60 Vbeta and 13 Jbeta primers. Clones were sequenced by immunoSEQ multiplex PCR, and TCRdb holds only the in-frame ones, with some missing. Altogether 150,000 to 160,000 clones are present, 60% to 85% being singletons, with the ten largest covering roughly 4%. From germline, CDR1 is MNHNS and CDR2 SASEGT. This CDR3 is built from 13 residues. With V trimmed by 2 bases and J by 12 bases, 9 bases remained unmatched. The data are from a study of cytomegalovirus exposure and HLA in healthy donors. Study outcomes and limitations: In a later analysis, TCR beta V- and J-gene trimming was associated with a missense DCLRE1C variant. DRB1 showed the most TCR associations and HLA-C the fewest in a later analysis, as rates varied by HLA locus.

Sequenced: PBMCs. V usage is TRBV6-1 and J usage is TRBJ1-2; TRBD1 matches 7 bases. The TCR sequence derives from a woman in her forties in good health and CMV-seronegative. The CDR3 DNA reads TGTGCCAGCAGTGAATCCCTATCCAGGGGGAACACCTTC. This codes for CASSESLSRGNTF.